Following are 21 T cell receptor beta chains from one sample sequenced in a study of T cell changes during pregnancy in multiple sclerosis. Some clones are missing from TCRdb's copy, which holds only in-frame ones; the method was immunoSEQ multiplex PCR. There are fewer than 40,000 clones in the sample; approximately 90% occur only once, and around 0.8% lies in the top ten. The sequencing here drew on CD4+ T cells from peripheral blood mononuclear cells, taken in the third trimester of pregnancy. All receptors come from a female donor with multiple sclerosis, enrolled in a pregnancy study.

The chain combines TRBV4-3 with TRBJ2-2, with unresolved D. The CDR3 extends over 16 amino acids. Trimming shortened V by 0 bases and J by 0 bases, and 8 bases separated the two germline ends. The V gene's germline CDR1 is LGHNA and CDR2 YSLEER. For the CDR3, the DNA is TGCGCCAGCAGCCAAGATTTAGTTTCGAACACCGGGGAGCTGTTTTTT. Protein product: CASSQDLVSNTGELFF.

This clone was recorded a few times. Germline is not matched at one junction end, which may reflect a read error. The V and J genes are TRBV18 and TRBJ2-1, with 10 bases lining up with TRBD2. CDR3 size: 15 residues. The germline V gene encodes CDR1 KGHSH and CDR2 LQKENI. CDR3 sequence reads: CASSPPGLAFHEQFF. CDR3 DNA sequence: TGTGCCAGCTCGCCACCGGGACTAGCGTTCCATGAGCAGTTCTTC.

The V call is TRBV9, the J call TRBJ2-1; 8 nucleotides line up with TRBD2. The V gene's germline CDR1 is SGDLS and CDR2 YYNGEE. Trimming cost V 4 bases and J 6 bases; bases outside gene matches: 9. The CDR3 has 15 residues. The CDR3 bases are TGTGCCAGCAGCACGAGCGGGGGACTAGTCAATGAGCAGTTCTTC. Its protein is CASSTSGGLVNEQFF. The variable domain in full, with the rest retrieved from reference TRBV9 and TRBJ2-1, is DSGVTQTPKHLITATGQRVTLRCSPRSGDLSVYWYQQSLDQGLQFLIQYYNGEERAKGNILERFSAQQFPDLHSELNLSSLELGDSALYFCASSTSGGLVNEQFFGPGTRLTVL.

This clone was seen only a few times. V gene TRBV5-1 combines with J gene TRBJ2-2; maybe TRBD2 (6 bases). The V gene's germline CDR1 is SGHRS and CDR2 YFSETQ. The germline V and J ends were trimmed by 0 bases and 5 bases, with 14 bases remaining between them. The CDR3 length is 16 residues. This chain's CDR3 is CASSLEPGVRTGELFF. The CDR3, as DNA: TGCGCCAGCAGCTTGGAGCCGGGAGTAAGGACCGGGGAGCTGTTTTTT.

The gene calls are TRBV11-3 and TRBJ2-3; 7 bases line up with TRBD1. V lost 3 bases and J lost 2; bases outside the gene matches: 2. Germline V gene sequence: CDR1 SGHNT, CDR2 YENEEA. This CDR3 region has 14 residues. The CDR3 region is CASSFRGLTDTQYF. CDR3 nucleotides: TGTGCCAGCAGCTTTAGGGGGCTCACAGATACGCAGTATTTT.

In its sample, this clone was seen a few times. The V gene is TRBV4-1, the J gene TRBJ2-5; no reliable D call. The CDR3 totals 14 residues. V lost 2 bases and J lost 10, with 17 bases in between. Looked up from germline, CDR1 is MGHRA and CDR2 is YSYEKL. This chain's CDR3 is CASSQNTPRSRQYF. The CDR3 bases are TGCGCCAGCAGCCAAAATACCCCACGGTCGCGCCAGTACTTC.

The rearrangement joins TRBV19 to TRBJ1-2; possibly TRBD1 for D (6 bases). Germline V gene lookup returns CDR1 LNHDA and CDR2 SQIVND (reference sequence). The CDR3 consists of 15 residues. Trimming took 3 bases from V and 6 from J, leaving 17 bases between them. The CDR3 DNA sequence: TGTGCCAGTAGTATCAAACAGGGTAGATCTGATGGCTACACCTTC. Residues: CASSIKQGRSDGYTF.

The chain carries TRBV2 and TRBJ2-6; D is ambiguous. Trimming removed 2 bases at V and 0 bases at J, with 8 bases between. CDR3 length: 16 residues. Germline loops: CDR1 SNHLY, CDR2 FYNNEI. The CDR3 spells CASSESWSSGANVLTF. The CDR3 coding sequence is TGTGCCAGCAGTGAATCGTGGAGCTCTGGGGCCAACGTCCTGACTTTC.

The chain joins TRBV29-1 to TRBJ2-1, with a tentative D call TRBD1 (5 bases). Germline V gene sequence: CDR1 SQVTM, CDR2 ANQGSEA. V dropped 7 bases and J dropped 2 bases, with 9 bases sitting between them. The CDR3 extends over 12 amino acids. The CDR3 coding sequence is TGCAGCGGTATAGGGGCCTACAATGAGCAGTTCTTC. Residues: CSGIGAYNEQFF.

This chain connects TRBV5-1 to TRBJ2-3; TRBD2 matches 9 bases. Germline CDR1 reads SGHRS; CDR2 reads YFSETQ. CDR3 length: 14 residues. With 8 bases clipped from V and 4 bases from J, the junction kept 8 bases outside the gene matches. DNA of the CDR3: TGCGCCAGTCGGCGGGAGGGGGTCGCAGATACGCAGTATTTT. Translation: CASRREGVADTQYF.

The chain carries TRBV30 and TRBJ1-4; 8 bases are a match to TRBD1. Germline lookup yields CDR1 GTSNPN and CDR2 SVGIG (reference sequence). The CDR3 length is 15 residues. V dropped 5 bases and J dropped 6; count of bases not matched to a gene: 11. CDR3 in amino acids: CAWADRAIRDEKLFF. The CDR3 DNA is TGTGCCTGGGCGGACAGGGCAATACGGGATGAAAAACTGTTTTTT.

This sequence joins TRBV29-1 and TRBJ2-1; a weak D match, TRBD2 (6 bases). The germline CDR1 and CDR2 sequences are SQVTM and ANQGSEA. The CDR3 is 14 amino acids. Trimming shortened V by 0 bases and J by 10 bases, and 16 bases separated the two germline ends. CDR3 sequence (DNA): TGCAGCGTTGAAGATCGGGGGTTCGGCGGGGAGCAGTTCTTC. Translated: CSVEDRGFGGEQFF.

The V call is TRBV5-1, the J call TRBJ1-4, with a possible D match to TRBD1 (5 bases). V lost 4 bases to trimming and J lost 6 bases, with 10 bases between them. There are 13 residues in the CDR3. Germline lookup yields CDR1 SGHRS and CDR2 YFSETQ. CDR3 sequence: CASSGGMDEKLFF. The CDR3 DNA follows: TGCGCCAGCAGCGGGGGGATGGATGAAAAACTGTTTTTT.

This chain joins TRBV6-1 and TRBJ1-2; D unresolved. This CDR3 is 11 amino acids long. V gave up 6 bases and J gave up 2 bases, with 4 bases separating them. CDR1 and CDR2 from the germline V gene are MNHNS and SASEGT. The CDR3 protein is CASSQNYGYTF. The CDR3, as DNA: TGTGCCAGCAGCCAAAACTATGGCTACACCTTC.

The gene calls are TRBV5-1 and TRBJ1-2, with 8 bases matching TRBD1. Trimming removed 0 bases from V and 1 base from J; junction bases left unmatched: 8. This CDR3 has 17 amino acids. The germline gives CDR1 SGHRS, CDR2 YFSETQ. The CDR3 nucleotides read TGCGCCAGCAGCTTGGGTGGGACAGGAGCCTTTAACTATGGCTACACCTTC. Amino acids: CASSLGGTGAFNYGYTF.

This chain joins TRBV27 and TRBJ2-7; TRBD1 aligns across 8 bases. V shed 3 bases, J shed 3 bases, and the junction held 4 bases outside the gene matches. The CDR3 extends over 14 amino acids. Germline V CDR1 and CDR2: MNHEY, SMNVEV (reference sequence). The chain's CDR3 is CASSLWTGFYEQYF. The CDR3 coding sequence is TGTGCCAGCAGTTTGTGGACAGGGTTCTACGAGCAGTACTTC.

Only a few counts were recorded for this clone. The rearrangement links TRBV4-1 to TRBJ2-1, with 10 positions matching TRBD1. The junction had 1 base not matched to a gene; V was cut back by 6 bases and J by 2 bases. Germline CDR1 and CDR2: MGHRA and YSYEKL. This CDR3 region has 14 residues. The CDR3 DNA follows: TGCGCCAGCAGGGGACAGGGGACCTACAATGAGCAGTTCTTC. Translation gives CASRGQGTYNEQFF.

The chain employs TRBV6-4 and TRBJ2-2; 8 nucleotides agree with TRBD2. V dropped 5 bases and J dropped 3; count of bases not matched to a gene: 5. Germline CDR1 is MRHNA and CDR2 is SNTAGT. The CDR3 extends over 15 amino acids. DNA for the CDR3: TGTGCCAGCAGTAGGAGCGGGAGTGACACCGGGGAGCTGTTTTTT. It yields the protein CASSRSGSDTGELFF.

This chain uses TRBV19 with TRBJ1-5, with a tentative D call TRBD1 (6 bases). V lost 2 bases to trimming and J lost 7 bases, with 12 bases between them. Looked up from germline, CDR1 is LNHDA and CDR2 is SQIVND (reference sequence). The CDR3 totals 14 residues. CDR3 sequence: CASSIKTGGQPQHF. The CDR3 coding sequence is TGTGCCAGTAGTATAAAGACAGGTGGACAGCCCCAGCATTTT. The variable domain in full, with the rest retrieved from reference TRBV19 and TRBJ1-5, is DGGITQSPKYLFRKEGQNVTLSCEQNLNHDAMYWYRQDPGQGLRLIYYSQIVNDFQKGDIAEGYSVSREKKESFPLTVTSAQKNPTAFYLCASSIKTGGQPQHFGDGTRLSIL.

The V call is TRBV5-5, the J call TRBJ1-4; TRBD1 is a possible D gene (5 bases). Trimming cost V 2 bases and J 5 bases, with 16 bases left between them. CDR3 length: 16 residues. The germline CDR1 and CDR2 sequences are SGHKS and YYEKEE (reference sequence). As DNA, the CDR3 is TGTGCCAGCAGCTTCATTGAGCCCGGGGGGAATGAAAAACTGTTTTTT. This sequence encodes CASSFIEPGGNEKLFF.

Only one count was recorded for this clone. This rearrangement joins TRBV19 to TRBJ2-3; the match to TRBD1 covers 10 bases. The CDR3 has 15 amino acids. CDR1 is LNHDA and CDR2 is SQIVND in the germline V gene (reference sequence). The junction had 5 bases not matched to a gene; V was cut back by 5 bases and J by 3 bases. Here the CDR3 reads CASSDPGQGTDTQYF. The CDR3 nucleotides read TGTGCCAGTAGTGATCCGGGACAGGGGACAGATACGCAGTATTTT.